In its sample, the clone carrying this TCR beta chain was seen many times. This may come from a read error, since a much larger clone is one base off. The sample originates from a study of esophageal squamous cell carcinoma under preoperative chemotherapy. Study as a whole: Samples included peripheral blood T cells as well as tumor-infiltrating lymphocytes.

Germline V lookup: CDR1 MNHNS, CDR2 SASEGT. The CDR3 consists of 15 residues. The ends were cut back, 0 bases at V and 11 bases at J, with 19 bases in the middle. Via MiXCR, TCRdb re-called the PCR reads, giving one row per CDR3 protein. The sample has over 15,000 distinct CDR3 sequences, 40% to 55% seen once. Time point of the sample: before preoperative PTX-NDP chemotherapy. Preoperative chemotherapy with paclitaxel-nedaplatin was given to patients before surgery. This receptor was obtained from a human donor with esophageal squamous cell carcinoma. The donor label of this sample is uncertain. The specimen was taken from a patient given preoperative chemotherapy. The chain combines TRBV6-1 with TRBJ2-5; no clear D gene. This chain's CDR3 is CASSEAQEPYNEQYF. In nucleotides, the CDR3 is TGTGCCAGCAGTGAAGCCCAGGAACCCTACAATGAGCAGTACTTC.